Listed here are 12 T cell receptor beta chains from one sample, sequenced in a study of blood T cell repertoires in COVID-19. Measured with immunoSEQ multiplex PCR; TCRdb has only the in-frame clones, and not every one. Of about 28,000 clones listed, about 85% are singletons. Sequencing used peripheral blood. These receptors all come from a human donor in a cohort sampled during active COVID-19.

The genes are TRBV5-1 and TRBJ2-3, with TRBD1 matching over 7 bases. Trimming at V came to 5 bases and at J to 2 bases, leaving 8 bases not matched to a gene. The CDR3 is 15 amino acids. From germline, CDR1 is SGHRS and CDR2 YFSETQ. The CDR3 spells CASRGTGEVTDTQYF. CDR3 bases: TGCGCCAGCAGAGGAACAGGGGAAGTCACAGATACGCAGTATTTT.

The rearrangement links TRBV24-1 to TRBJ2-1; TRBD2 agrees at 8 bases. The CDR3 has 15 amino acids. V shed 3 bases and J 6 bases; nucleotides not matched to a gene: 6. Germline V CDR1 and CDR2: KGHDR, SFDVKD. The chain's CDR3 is CATSDVAGGVNEQFF. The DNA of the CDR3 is TGTGCCACCAGTGATGTTGCGGGGGGTGTCAATGAGCAGTTCTTC.

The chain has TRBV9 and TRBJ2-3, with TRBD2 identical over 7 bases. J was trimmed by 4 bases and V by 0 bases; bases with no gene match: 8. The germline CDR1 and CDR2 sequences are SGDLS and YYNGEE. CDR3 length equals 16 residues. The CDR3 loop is CASSVAGGGGADTQYF. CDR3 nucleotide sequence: TGTGCCAGCAGCGTAGCCGGTGGGGGGGGTGCAGATACGCAGTATTTT.

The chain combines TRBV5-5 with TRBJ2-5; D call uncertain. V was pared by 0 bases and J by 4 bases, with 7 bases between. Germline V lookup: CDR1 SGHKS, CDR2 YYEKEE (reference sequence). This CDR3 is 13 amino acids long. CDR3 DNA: TGTGCCAGCAGCTTGGTCGGGTTAGAGACCCAGTACTTC. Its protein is CASSLVGLETQYF. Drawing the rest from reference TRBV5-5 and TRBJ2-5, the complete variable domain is DAGVTQSPTHLIKTRGQQVTLRCSPISGHKSVSWYQQVLGQGPQFIFQYYEKEERGRGNFPDRFSARQFPNYSSELNVNALLLGDSALYLCASSLVGLETQYFGPGTRLLVL.

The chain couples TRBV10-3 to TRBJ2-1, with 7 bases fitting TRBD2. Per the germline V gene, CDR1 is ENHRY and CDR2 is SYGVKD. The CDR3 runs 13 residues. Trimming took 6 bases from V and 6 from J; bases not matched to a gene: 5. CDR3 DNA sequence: TGTGCCATCAGCTGGGGACTACTCAATGAGCAGTTCTTC. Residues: CAISWGLLNEQFF.

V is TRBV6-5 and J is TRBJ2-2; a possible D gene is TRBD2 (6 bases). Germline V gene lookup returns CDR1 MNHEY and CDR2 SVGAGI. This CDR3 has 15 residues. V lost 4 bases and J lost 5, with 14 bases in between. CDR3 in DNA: TGTGCCAGCAGTTGGGACTTAATGAGGACCGGGGAGCTGTTTTTT. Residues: CASSWDLMRTGELFF.

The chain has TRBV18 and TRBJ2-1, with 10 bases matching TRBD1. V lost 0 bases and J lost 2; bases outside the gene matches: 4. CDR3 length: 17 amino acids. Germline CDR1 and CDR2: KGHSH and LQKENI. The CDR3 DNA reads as TGTGCCAGCTCACCACCTTATGGGACAGGGGCCTACAATGAGCAGTTCTTC. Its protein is CASSPPYGTGAYNEQFF.

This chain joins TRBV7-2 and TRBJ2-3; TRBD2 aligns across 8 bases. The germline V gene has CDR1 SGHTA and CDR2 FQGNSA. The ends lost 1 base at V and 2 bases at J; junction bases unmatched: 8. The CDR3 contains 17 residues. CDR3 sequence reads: CASSLGPTSAPTDTQYF. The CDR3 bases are TGTGCCAGCAGCTTAGGGCCGACTAGCGCGCCCACAGATACGCAGTATTTT.

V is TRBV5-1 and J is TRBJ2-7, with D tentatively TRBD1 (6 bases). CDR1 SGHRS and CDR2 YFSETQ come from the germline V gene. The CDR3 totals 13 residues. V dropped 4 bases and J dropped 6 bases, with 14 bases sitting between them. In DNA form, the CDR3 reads TGCGCCAGCAGCCCGACAGGACCCATCGAGCAGTACTTC. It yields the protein CASSPTGPIEQYF.

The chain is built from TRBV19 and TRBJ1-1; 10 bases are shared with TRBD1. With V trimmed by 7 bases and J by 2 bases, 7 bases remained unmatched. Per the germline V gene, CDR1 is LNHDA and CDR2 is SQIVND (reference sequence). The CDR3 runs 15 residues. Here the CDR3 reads CASTQTGGSNTEAFF. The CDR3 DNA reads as TGTGCCAGTACCCAGACAGGGGGCTCCAACACTGAAGCTTTCTTT.

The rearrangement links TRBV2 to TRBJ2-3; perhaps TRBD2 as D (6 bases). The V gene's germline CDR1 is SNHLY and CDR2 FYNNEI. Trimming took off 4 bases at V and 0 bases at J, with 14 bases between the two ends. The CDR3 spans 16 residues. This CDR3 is CASSATRQPSTDTQYF. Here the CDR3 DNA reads TGTGCCAGCAGTGCGACTAGGCAGCCTAGCACAGATACGCAGTATTTT.

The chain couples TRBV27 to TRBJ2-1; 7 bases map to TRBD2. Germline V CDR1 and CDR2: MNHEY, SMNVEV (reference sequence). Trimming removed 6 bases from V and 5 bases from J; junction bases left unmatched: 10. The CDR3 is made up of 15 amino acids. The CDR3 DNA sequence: TGTGCCAGCAGCCCCGGGGGGACTGGGAACAATGAGCAGTTCTTC. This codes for CASSPGGTGNNEQFF.